The rows below give T cell receptor beta chains drawn from one sample of a study of blood T cell repertoires in COVID-19. Using immunoSEQ multiplex PCR, the repertoire was profiled, and TCRdb retains in-frame clones only, with some absent. Of around 80,000 clones in the sample, roughly four fifths were seen once. Sequenced material: peripheral blood. Every receptor here comes from a man in his sixties with acute or convalescent COVID-19. CDR3s include the opening cysteine and the closing phenylalanine or tryptophan. The D gene is left open where the match is weak. The size field is filled for only some rows; it gives once, few, many or a size class.

clone_size	v_call	j_call	d_call	cdr3_aa	cdr3_nt
once	TRBV5-4	TRBJ2-4	TRBD1	CASSLSGQGEDIQYF	TGTGCCAGCAGCTTGTCCGGACAGGGGGAGGACATTCAGTACTTC
few	TRBV7-9	TRBJ2-3	.	CASSSRDTDTQYF	TGTGCCAGCAGCTCCAGGGACACAGATACGCAGTATTTT
.	TRBV28	TRBJ2-2	TRBD1	CASSLTGQLGELFF	TGTGCCAGCAGTTTAACGGGACAGCTCGGGGAGCTGTTTTTT
.	TRBV5-6	TRBJ2-7	TRBD1	CASSQGQGTYEQYF	TGTGCCAGCAGCCAGGGACAGGGGACGTACGAGCAGTACTTC
.	TRBV7-9	TRBJ2-2	TRBD2	CASSSQTSVNTGELFF	TGTGCCAGCAGCTCTCAAACTAGCGTTAACACCGGGGAGCTGTTTTTT
.	TRBV28	TRBJ1-1	.	CASTTGITEAFF	TGTGCCAGCACTACAGGGATCACTGAAGCTTTCTTT
few	TRBV4-3	TRBJ1-2	.	CASSQDSTGVYGYTF	TGCGCCAGCAGCCAAGATAGTACCGGGGTTTACGGCTACACCTTC
few	TRBV12-5	TRBJ2-1	TRBD2	CASGPNAGLAQNEQFF	TGTGCTAGTGGTCCCAACGCGGGACTAGCTCAAAATGAGCAGTTCTTC
few	TRBV27	TRBJ2-2	.	CASTTLQGSNGELFF	TGTGCCAGTACAACCCTGCAGGGGAGTAACGGGGAGCTGTTTTTT
.	TRBV10-1	TRBJ2-1	TRBD2	CASSALAGSRPGEQFF	TGCGCCAGCAGTGCTCTAGCGGGAAGCCGACCCGGTGAGCAGTTCTTC
.	TRBV4-3	TRBJ2-1	.	CASSQDEGGGARNEQFF	TGCGCCAGCAGCCAAGATGAAGGTGGGGGGGCCCGGAATGAGCAGTTCTTC
once	TRBV7-9	TRBJ1-4	.	CASSPRWEKLFF	TGTGCCAGCAGCCCCCGGTGGGAAAAACTGTTTTTT
.	TRBV10-1	TRBJ2-3	TRBD2	CASSDASGDTDTQYF	TGCGCCAGCAGTGATGCTAGCGGGGATACAGATACGCAGTATTTT
.	TRBV18	TRBJ2-2	.	CASSPSPTGELFF	TGTGCCAGCTCACCGAGCCCCACCGGGGAGCTGTTTTTT
.	TRBV12-3/TRBV12-4	TRBJ2-3	.	CASRPSGDTQYF	TGTGCCAGCAGACCCTCAGGGGATACGCAGTATTTT
.	TRBV2	TRBJ2-1	TRBD2	CASSEMASGSVGNEQFF	TGTGCCAGCAGTGAAATGGCTAGCGGGAGTGTAGGCAATGAGCAGTTCTTC
.	TRBV6-6	TRBJ2-5	.	CASSYIQAETQYF	TGTGCCAGCAGTTACATACAGGCGGAGACCCAGTACTTC
.	TRBV5-1	TRBJ2-7	TRBD2	CASKGGQALYEQYF	TGCGCCAGCAAGGGAGGGCAGGCCCTTTACGAGCAGTACTTC
.	TRBV7-2	TRBJ2-1	.	CASSPSAPVEQFF	TGTGCCAGCAGTCCTAGCGCCCCAGTGGAGCAGTTCTTC
.	TRBV27	TRBJ1-4	.	CASSTGTLSEKLFF	TGTGCCAGCAGTACCGGGACACTGAGTGAAAAACTGTTTTTT
.	TRBV12-3/TRBV12-4	TRBJ2-5	.	CASRSGRVETQYF	TGTGCCAGCAGGTCGGGCAGGGTGGAGACCCAGTACTTC
.	TRBV12-5	TRBJ2-7	TRBD1	CASGLTGQKRPYEQYF	TGTGCTAGTGGTTTGACGGGACAGAAACGGCCCTACGAGCAGTACTTC
.	TRBV30	TRBJ2-3	TRBD1	CACRDRVTDTQYF	TGTGCCTGCCGGGACAGAGTCACAGATACGCAGTATTTT
once	TRBV6-2/TRBV6-3	TRBJ1-6	.	CASSYLDSGYSPLHF	TGTGCCAGCAGTTACCTAGACAGTGGGTATTCACCCCTCCACTTT
.	TRBV12-3/TRBV12-4	TRBJ1-4	.	CASAAGYEKLFF	TGTGCCAGCGCCGCAGGGTATGAAAAACTGTTTTTT
.	TRBV7-6	TRBJ2-2	.	CASSLAWAPNTGELFF	TGTGCCAGCAGCTTAGCGTGGGCCCCGAACACCGGGGAGCTGTTTTTT
.	TRBV9	TRBJ2-1	.	CASSVGLNEQFF	TGTGCCAGCAGCGTGGGGCTCAATGAGCAGTTCTTC
.	TRBV4-2	TRBJ2-3	TRBD2	CASSPRSGGSGDTQYF	TGTGCCAGCAGCCCCCGTAGCGGGGGGAGCGGGGATACGCAGTATTTT
.	TRBV6-5	TRBJ2-7	.	CASSRSQGYEQYF	TGTGCCAGCAGCCGTTCTCAGGGATACGAGCAGTACTTC
.	TRBV5-8	TRBJ2-7	.	CASSWEAYEQYF	TGTGCCAGCAGCTGGGAGGCCTACGAGCAGTACTTC
.	TRBV19	TRBJ2-2	.	CASSPTGGTGELFF	TGTGCCAGTAGCCCGACAGGCGGCACCGGGGAGCTGTTTTTT
.	TRBV18	TRBJ1-2	TRBD1	CASSPGTGPNGYTF	TGTGCCAGCTCACCAGGGACAGGGCCTAATGGCTACACCTTC
once	TRBV30	TRBJ1-3	.	CAWSVQPGFLYF	TGTGCCTGGAGTGTACAGCCGGGATTCCTATATTTT
.	TRBV28	TRBJ2-3	TRBD2	CASSLLGAGGLDTQYF	TGTGCCAGCAGTTTATTGGGGGCGGGGGGGCTTGATACGCAGTATTTT
few	TRBV5-1	TRBJ2-5	.	CASSLLPDPRGETQYF	TGCGCCAGCAGCTTGCTTCCGGACCCACGGGGGGAGACCCAGTACTTC
.	TRBV10-3	TRBJ2-3	.	CAISERGDTQYF	TGTGCCATCAGTGAGAGGGGAGATACGCAGTATTTT
.	TRBV14	TRBJ2-3	.	CASSQGYSTDTQYF	TGTGCCAGCAGCCAAGGTTATAGCACAGATACGCAGTATTTT
.	TRBV28	TRBJ1-2	.	CASSQGGFYGYTF	TGTGCCAGCAGTCAGGGAGGATTCTATGGCTACACCTTC
once	TRBV28	TRBJ2-7	.	CASSSRLSEQYF	TGTGCCAGCAGTTCGCGCTTGTCCGAGCAGTACTTC
.	TRBV7-9	TRBJ2-6	.	CASSQPGAGANVLTF	TGTGCCAGCAGCCAACCGGGGGCTGGGGCCAACGTCCTGACTTTC
.	TRBV12-3/TRBV12-4	TRBJ1-2	.	CASSFKGHGSYTF	TGTGCCAGCAGTTTTAAGGGGCATGGGAGCTACACCTTC
.	TRBV7-2	TRBJ2-7	.	CASSPRGTPGGSNVYEQYF	TGTGCCAGCAGCCCTAGGGGGACGCCCGGCGGCTCCAATGTTTACGAGCAGTACTTC
.	TRBV3-1/TRBV3-2	TRBJ1-6	.	CASSQGTVYNSPLHF	TGTGCCAGCAGCCAAGGGACTGTCTATAATTCACCCCTCCACTTT
few	TRBV6-5	TRBJ1-1	.	CASSHGQTEAFF	TGTGCCAGCAGCCACGGACAGACTGAAGCTTTCTTT
.	TRBV2	TRBJ2-7	.	CASSEAGRGYEQYF	TGTGCCAGCAGTGAAGCCGGACGGGGGTACGAGCAGTACTTC
.	TRBV5-4	TRBJ2-3	.	CASSLGGDSVDTQYF	TGTGCCAGCAGCTTGGGTGGGGACTCAGTAGATACGCAGTATTTT
.	TRBV6-5	TRBJ1-5	.	CASSYSAASNQPQHF	TGTGCCAGCAGTTACTCGGCTGCTAGCAATCAGCCCCAGCATTTT
.	TRBV10-3	TRBJ1-6	TRBD1	CAISVGTGRNSPLHF	TGTGCCATCAGTGTGGGGACAGGTCGAAATTCACCCCTCCACTTT
few	TRBV4-2	TRBJ1-6	TRBD1	CASSQSRDRASPLHF	TGTGCCAGCAGCCAATCCCGGGACAGGGCTTCACCCCTCCACTTT
.	TRBV15	TRBJ2-2	TRBD2	CATSRDSRGGSGELFF	TGTGCCACCAGCAGAGATAGTCGGGGGGGCTCCGGGGAGCTGTTTTTT
.	TRBV12-3/TRBV12-4	TRBJ1-2	.	CASSPLANYGYTF	TGTGCCAGCAGTCCTCTAGCTAACTATGGCTACACCTTC
few	TRBV5-4	TRBJ2-7	TRBD2	CASSDPTSGGYEQYF	TGTGCCAGCAGCGATCCGACTAGCGGGGGGTACGAGCAGTACTTC
.	TRBV7-9	TRBJ2-1	.	CASSTNLGGRSYNEQFF	TGTGCCAGCAGTACGAATCTGGGGGGTCGCTCCTACAATGAGCAGTTCTTC